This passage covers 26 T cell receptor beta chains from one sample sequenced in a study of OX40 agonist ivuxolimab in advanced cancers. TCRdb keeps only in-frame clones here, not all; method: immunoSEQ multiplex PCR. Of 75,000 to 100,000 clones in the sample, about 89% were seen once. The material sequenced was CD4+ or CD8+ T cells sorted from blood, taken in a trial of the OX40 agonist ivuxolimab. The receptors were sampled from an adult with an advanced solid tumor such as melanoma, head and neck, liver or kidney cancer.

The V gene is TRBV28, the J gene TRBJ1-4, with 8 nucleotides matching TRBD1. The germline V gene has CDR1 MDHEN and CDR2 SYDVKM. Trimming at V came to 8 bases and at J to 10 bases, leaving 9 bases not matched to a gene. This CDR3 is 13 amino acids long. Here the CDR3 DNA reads TGTGCCAGCCGACAGGGGAACAGCGGAAAACTGTTTTTT. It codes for CASRQGNSGKLFF.

The CDR3 protein is CAISTSGSTRETQYF. The CDR3 bases are TGTGCCATCAGCACTAGCGGGAGTACGCGGGAGACCCAGTACTTC. This rearrangement joins TRBV10-3 to TRBJ2-5; 11 bases map to TRBD2. Germline V CDR1 and CDR2: ENHRY, SYGVKD. The CDR3 extends over 15 amino acids. The J segment lost 5 bases and the V segment lost 6 bases, leaving 8 bases of the junction unmatched.

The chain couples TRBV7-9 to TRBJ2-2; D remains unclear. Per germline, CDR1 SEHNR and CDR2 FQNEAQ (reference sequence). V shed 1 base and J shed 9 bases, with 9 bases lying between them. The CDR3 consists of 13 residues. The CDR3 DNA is TGTGCCAGCAGCTTAGGTTCCAGCAGGGAGCTGTTTTTT. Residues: CASSLGSSRELFF.

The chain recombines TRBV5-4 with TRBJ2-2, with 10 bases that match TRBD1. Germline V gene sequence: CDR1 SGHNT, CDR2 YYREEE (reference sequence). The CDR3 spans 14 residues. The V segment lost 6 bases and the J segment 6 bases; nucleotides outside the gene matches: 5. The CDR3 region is CASTETGGPGELFF. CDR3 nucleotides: TGTGCCAGCACCGAGACAGGGGGCCCCGGGGAGCTGTTTTTT.

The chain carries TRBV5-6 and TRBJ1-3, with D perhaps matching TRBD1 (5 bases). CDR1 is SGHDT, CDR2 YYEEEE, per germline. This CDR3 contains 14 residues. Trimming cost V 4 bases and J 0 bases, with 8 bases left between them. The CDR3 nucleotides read TGTGCCAGCAGCCCAGGGCCCTCTGGAAACACCATATATTTT. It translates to CASSPGPSGNTIYF.

The CDR3 DNA reads as TGTGCCAGCAGCTTAAGCCACGAGCAGTACTTC. Translating gives CASSLSHEQYF. The chain combines TRBV7-4 with TRBJ2-7; D is ambiguous. This CDR3 spans 11 amino acids. Germline CDR1 SGHVT, CDR2 SQSDAQ. V gave up 2 bases and J gave up 5 bases, with 4 bases separating them. Full variable domain (remainder filled in from reference TRBV7-4 and TRBJ2-7): GAGVSQSPRYKVAKRGRDVALRCDSISGHVTLYWYRQTLGQGSEVLTYSQSDAQRDKSGRPSGRFSAERPERSVSTLKIQRTEQGDSAVYLCASSLSHEQYFGPGTRLTVT.

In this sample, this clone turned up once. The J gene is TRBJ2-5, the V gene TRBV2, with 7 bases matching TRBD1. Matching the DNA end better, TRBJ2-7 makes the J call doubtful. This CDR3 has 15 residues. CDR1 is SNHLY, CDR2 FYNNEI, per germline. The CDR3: CASTLGQVRTYEQYF. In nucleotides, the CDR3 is TGTGCCAGCACCTTAGGACAGGTGAGAACCTACGAGCAGTACTTC.

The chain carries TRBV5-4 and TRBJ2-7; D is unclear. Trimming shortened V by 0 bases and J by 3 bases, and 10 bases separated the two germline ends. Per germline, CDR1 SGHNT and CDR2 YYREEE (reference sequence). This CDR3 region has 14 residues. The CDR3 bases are TGTGCCAGCAGCTTGGAAGGCAGGTTCTACGAGCAGTACTTC. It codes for CASSLEGRFYEQYF.

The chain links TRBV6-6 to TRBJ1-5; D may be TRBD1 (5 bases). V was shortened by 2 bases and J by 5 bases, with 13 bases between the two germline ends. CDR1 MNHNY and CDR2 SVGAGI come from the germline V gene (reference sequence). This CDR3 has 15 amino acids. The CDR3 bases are TGTGCCAGCAGTTACGGGGTGGGGGGTTATCAGCCCCAGCATTTT. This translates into CASSYGVGGYQPQHF.

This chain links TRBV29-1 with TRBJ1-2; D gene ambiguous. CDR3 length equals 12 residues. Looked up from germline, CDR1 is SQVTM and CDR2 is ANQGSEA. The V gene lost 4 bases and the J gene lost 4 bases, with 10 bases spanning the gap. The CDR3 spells CSVGSRSYGYTF. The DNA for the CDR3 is TGCAGCGTTGGGAGCAGGAGCTATGGCTACACCTTC.

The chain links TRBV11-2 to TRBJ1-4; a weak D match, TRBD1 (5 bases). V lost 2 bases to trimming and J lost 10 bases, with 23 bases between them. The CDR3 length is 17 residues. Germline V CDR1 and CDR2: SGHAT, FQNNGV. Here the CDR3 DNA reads TGTGCCAGCAGCTTATCTCGGTTGGGCAGGGACGGGGGAAAACTGTTTTTT. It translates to CASSLSRLGRDGGKLFF.

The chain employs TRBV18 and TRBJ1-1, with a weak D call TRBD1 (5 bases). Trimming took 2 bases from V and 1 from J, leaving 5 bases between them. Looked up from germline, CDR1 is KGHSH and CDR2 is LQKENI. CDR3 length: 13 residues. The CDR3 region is CASSPTGNTEAFF. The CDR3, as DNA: TGTGCCAGCTCACCAACAGGGAACACTGAAGCTTTCTTT.

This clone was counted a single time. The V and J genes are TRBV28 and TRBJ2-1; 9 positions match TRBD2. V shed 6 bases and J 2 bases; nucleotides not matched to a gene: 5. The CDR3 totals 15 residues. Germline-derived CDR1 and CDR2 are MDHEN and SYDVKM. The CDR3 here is CASRGREGTYNEQFF. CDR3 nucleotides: TGTGCCAGCAGGGGGCGGGAGGGGACCTACAATGAGCAGTTCTTC.

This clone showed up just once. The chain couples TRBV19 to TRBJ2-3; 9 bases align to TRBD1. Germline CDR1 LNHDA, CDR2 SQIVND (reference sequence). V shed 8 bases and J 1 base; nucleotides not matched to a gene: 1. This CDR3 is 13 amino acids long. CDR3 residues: CASRQGGTDTQYF. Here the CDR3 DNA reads TGTGCCAGTCGACAGGGGGGCACAGATACGCAGTATTTT.

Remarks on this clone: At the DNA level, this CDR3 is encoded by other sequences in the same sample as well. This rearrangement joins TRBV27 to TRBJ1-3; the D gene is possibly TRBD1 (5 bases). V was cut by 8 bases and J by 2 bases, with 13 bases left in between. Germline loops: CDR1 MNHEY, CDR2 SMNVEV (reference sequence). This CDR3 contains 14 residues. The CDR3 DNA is TGTGCCAGCCGCCAGACGGGGGCTGGAAACACCATATATTTT. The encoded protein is CASRQTGAGNTIYF.

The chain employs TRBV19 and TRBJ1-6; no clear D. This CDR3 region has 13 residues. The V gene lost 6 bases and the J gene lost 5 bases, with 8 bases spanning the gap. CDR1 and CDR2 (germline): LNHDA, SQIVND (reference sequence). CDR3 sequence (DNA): TGTGCCAGTAGCGCCCGAGATAATTCACCCCTCCACTTT. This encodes CASSARDNSPLHF.

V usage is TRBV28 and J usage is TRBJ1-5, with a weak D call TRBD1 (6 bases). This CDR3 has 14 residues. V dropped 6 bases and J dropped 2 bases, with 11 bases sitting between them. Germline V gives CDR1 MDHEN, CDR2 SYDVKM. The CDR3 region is CASSFRQGNQPQHF. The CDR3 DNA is TGTGCCAGCAGCTTCCGACAGGGCAATCAGCCCCAGCATTTT.

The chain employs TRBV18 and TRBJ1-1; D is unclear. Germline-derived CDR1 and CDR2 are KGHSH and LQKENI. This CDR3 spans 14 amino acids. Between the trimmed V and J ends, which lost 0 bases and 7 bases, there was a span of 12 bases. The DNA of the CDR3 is TGTGCCAGCTCACCACCCTCGGGTCGTGATGAAGCTTTCTTT. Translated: CASSPPSGRDEAFF.

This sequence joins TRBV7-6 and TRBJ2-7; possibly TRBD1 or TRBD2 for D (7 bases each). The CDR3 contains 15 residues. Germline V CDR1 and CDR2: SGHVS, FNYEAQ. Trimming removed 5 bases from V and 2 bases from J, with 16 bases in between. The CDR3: CASSPRQGGAYEQYF. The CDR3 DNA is TGTGCCAGCAGCCCTCGACAGGGAGGGGCCTACGAGCAGTACTTC.

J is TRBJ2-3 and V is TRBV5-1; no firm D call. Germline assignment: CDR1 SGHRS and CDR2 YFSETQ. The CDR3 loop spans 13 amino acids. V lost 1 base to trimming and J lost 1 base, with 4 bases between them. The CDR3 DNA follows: TGCGCCAGCAGCTTGCCTGGCACAGATACGCAGTATTTT. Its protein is CASSLPGTDTQYF.

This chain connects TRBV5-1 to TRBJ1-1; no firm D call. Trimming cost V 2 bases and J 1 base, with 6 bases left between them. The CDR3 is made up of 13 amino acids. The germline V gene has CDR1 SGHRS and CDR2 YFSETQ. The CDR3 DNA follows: TGCGCCAGCAGCTTCCGGGGGAACACTGAAGCTTTCTTT. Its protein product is CASSFRGNTEAFF.

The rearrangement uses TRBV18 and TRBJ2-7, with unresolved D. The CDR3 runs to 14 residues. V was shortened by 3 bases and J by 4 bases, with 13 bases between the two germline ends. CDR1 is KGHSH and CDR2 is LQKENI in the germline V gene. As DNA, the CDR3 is TGTGCCAGCTCACCGGACCGAAATCAATACGAGCAGTACTTC. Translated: CASSPDRNQYEQYF.

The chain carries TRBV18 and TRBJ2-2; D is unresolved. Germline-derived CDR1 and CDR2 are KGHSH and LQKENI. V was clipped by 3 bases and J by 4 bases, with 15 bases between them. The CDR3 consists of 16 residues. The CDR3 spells CASSPSSRVSTGELFF. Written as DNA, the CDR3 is TGTGCCAGCTCACCGTCGTCAAGGGTCTCCACCGGGGAGCTGTTTTTT.

The CDR3 DNA reads TGTGCCAGTAGCCAAACAGGGGGCGGCAATCAGCCCCAGCATTTT. This translates into CASSQTGGGNQPQHF. The chain links TRBV19 to TRBJ1-5; 9 positions agree with TRBD1. CDR1 and CDR2 (germline): LNHDA, SQIVND (reference sequence). The CDR3 covers 15 residues. V lost 6 bases to trimming and J lost 2 bases; unmatched junction nucleotides: 5.

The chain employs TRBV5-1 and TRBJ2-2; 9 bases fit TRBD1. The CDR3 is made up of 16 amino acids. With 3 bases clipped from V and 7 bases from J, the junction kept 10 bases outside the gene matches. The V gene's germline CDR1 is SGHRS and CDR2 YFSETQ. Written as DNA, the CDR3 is TGCGCCAGCAGCTCAGGGACAGGGAGCCTTTTCGGGGAGCTGTTTTTT. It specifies CASSSGTGSLFGELFF.

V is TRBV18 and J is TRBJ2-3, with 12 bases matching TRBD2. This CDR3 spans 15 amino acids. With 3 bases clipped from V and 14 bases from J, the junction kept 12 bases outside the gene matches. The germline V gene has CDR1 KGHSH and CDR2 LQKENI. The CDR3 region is CASSPPSGGALGWYF. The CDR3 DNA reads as TGTGCCAGCTCACCCCCTAGCGGGGGGGCCCTCGGGTGGTATTTT.